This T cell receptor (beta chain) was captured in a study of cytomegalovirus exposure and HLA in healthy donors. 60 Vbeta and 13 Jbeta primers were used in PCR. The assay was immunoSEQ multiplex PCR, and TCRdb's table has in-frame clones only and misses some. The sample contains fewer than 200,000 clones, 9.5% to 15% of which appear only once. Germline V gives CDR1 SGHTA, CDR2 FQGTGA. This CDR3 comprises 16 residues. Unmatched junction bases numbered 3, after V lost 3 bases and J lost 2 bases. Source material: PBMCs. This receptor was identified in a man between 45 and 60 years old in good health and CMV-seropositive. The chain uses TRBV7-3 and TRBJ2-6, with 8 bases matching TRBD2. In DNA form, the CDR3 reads TGTGCCAGCAGCTTTTCCGGGGGGGCTGGGGCCAACGTCCTGACTTTC. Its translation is CASSFSGGAGANVLTF.